This T cell receptor beta chain is drawn from a study of CD8 T cells in ankylosing spondylitis. Germline CDR1 is SQVTM and CDR2 is ANQGSEA. J gave up 5 bases and V 4 bases, and 5 bases lay outside the gene matches. This CDR3 has 13 amino acids. From the 5' RACE reads, TCRdb called clonotypes with MiXCR, one entry per CDR3 protein. There are roughly 470,000 distinct CDR3 sequences in the sample; roughly a quarter occur only once, and 0.89% lies in the top ten. Note on this clonotype: Its target is not known.

Whole-study results and caveats: In ankylosing spondylitis blood, a motif of roughly eight highly homologous TCR beta variants appeared characteristic.

V usage is TRBV29-1 and J usage is TRBJ2-1, with 7 bases matching TRBD2. This TCR derives from a male donor with ankylosing spondylitis. The sequenced sample was blood, either unsorted or a sorted T cell fraction (not recorded which). The CDR3 sequence is CSVGLAVNNEQFF. As DNA, the CDR3 is TGCAGCGTTGGGCTAGCGGTTAACAATGAGCAGTTCTTC.